The 14 T cell receptor beta chains in this list originate from one sample, sequenced in a study of cytomegalovirus exposure and HLA in healthy donors. 13 Jbeta primers and 60 Vbeta primers were used for the PCR. The method was immunoSEQ multiplex PCR; TCRdb's version includes in-frame clones alone and lacks a portion of them. Of 150,000 to 200,000 clones listed, 78% are singletons. Sequencing was carried out using PBMCs. The origin of the receptors is a female donor in good health and CMV-seronegative.

V usage is TRBV27 and J usage is TRBJ2-7; 10 bases align to TRBD1. Germline V gene lookup returns CDR1 MNHEY and CDR2 SMNVEV (reference sequence). This CDR3 region has 13 residues. Trimming cost V 5 bases and J 6 bases; bases outside gene matches: 4. CDR3 loop: CASSRDRGFEQYF. The CDR3 DNA reads as TGTGCCAGCAGTAGGGACAGGGGATTCGAGCAGTACTTC.

A word on this clone: Relative to the germline gene, one junction end is altered; a read error may explain this. The chain joins TRBV5-1 to TRBJ2-2; 7 bases are a match to TRBD1. CDR1 and CDR2 from the germline V gene are SGHRS and YFSETQ. This CDR3 is built from 15 residues. As DNA, the CDR3 is TGCGCCAGCACCTTGACAGGGTTGAACACCGGGGAGCTGTTTTTT. Translated: CASTLTGLNTGELFF. The full variable domain, with the rest looked up from reference TRBV5-1 and TRBJ2-2, is KAGVTQTPRYLIKTRGQQVTLSCSPISGHRSVSWYQQTPGQGLQFLFEYFSETQRNKGNFPGRFSGRQFSNSRSEMNVSTLELGDSALYLCASTLTGLNTGELFFGEGSRLTVL.

In this sample, this clone turned up a few times. The V call is TRBV7-3, the J call TRBJ2-1, with TRBD2 matching over 8 bases. The V segment lost 1 base and the J segment 9 bases; nucleotides outside the gene matches: 2. This CDR3 region has 13 residues. Germline CDR1 reads SGHTA; CDR2 reads FQGTGA. In DNA form, the CDR3 reads TGTGCCAGCAGCTTAAAAGCGGGGGCTGAGCAGTTCTTC. It specifies CASSLKAGAEQFF.

J is TRBJ1-4 and V is TRBV5-1; 9 bases fit TRBD1. The ends lost 4 bases at V and 7 bases at J; junction bases unmatched: 8. The germline V gene has CDR1 SGHRS and CDR2 YFSETQ. The CDR3 has 15 residues. The chain's CDR3 is CASSDIQGASEKLFF. The CDR3 DNA reads as TGCGCCAGCAGCGACATACAGGGGGCGAGTGAAAAACTGTTTTTT.

This clone was observed a handful of times. The V call is TRBV9, the J call TRBJ2-7; TRBD2 might be the D (5 bases). Germline CDR1 reads SGDLS; CDR2 reads YYNGEE. This CDR3 region has 15 residues. Trimming took off 4 bases at V and 12 bases at J, with 26 bases between the two ends. CDR3 loop: CASSMWTDHYSCGYF. Here the CDR3 DNA reads TGTGCCAGCAGCATGTGGACTGATCATTATAGCTGTGGGTACTTC.

V and J are TRBV7-9 and TRBJ2-3, with 7 nucleotides matching TRBD2. J lost 2 bases, V lost 6 bases, and 5 bases had no gene match. The germline gives CDR1 SEHNR, CDR2 FQNEAQ (reference sequence). There are 14 residues in the CDR3. CDR3 nucleotide sequence: TGTGCCAGCAGTCGAAGCGGGGACACAGATACGCAGTATTTT. Encoded protein: CASSRSGDTDTQYF.

The chain couples TRBV15 to TRBJ2-7; tentatively, D is TRBD1 (6 bases). CDR1 and CDR2 from the germline V gene are LNHNV and YYDKDF (reference sequence). Between the trimmed V and J ends, which lost 7 bases and 5 bases, there was a span of 21 bases. This CDR3 is built from 15 residues. The CDR3 region has the DNA TGTGCCACCACCCCTTACCGGGCCCAGGGGCACGAGCAGTACTTC. It encodes CATTPYRAQGHEQYF.

The chain employs TRBV19 and TRBJ1-2, with D possibly being TRBD1 (5 bases). The CDR3 totals 14 residues. The germline V gene encodes CDR1 LNHDA and CDR2 SQIVND (reference sequence). V lost 3 bases and J lost 4, with 12 bases in between. The CDR3 bases are TGTGCCAGTAGTATTATAGACAGTATCTATGGCTACACCTTC. It specifies CASSIIDSIYGYTF.

The rearrangement links TRBV7-8 to TRBJ1-1; D remains unclear. In germline, CDR1 is SGHVS, CDR2 FQNEAQ. The CDR3 extends over 13 amino acids. V was shortened by 1 base and J by 5 bases, with 8 bases between the two germline ends. CDR3: CASSLGTGTEAFF. The CDR3 bases are TGTGCCAGCAGCTTAGGTACGGGGACTGAAGCTTTCTTT.

This sequence joins TRBV29-1 and TRBJ1-2; D is unresolved. The CDR3 is made up of 13 amino acids. V was shortened by 0 bases and J by 4 bases, with 9 bases between the two germline ends. Germline V lookup: CDR1 SQVTM, CDR2 ANQGSEA. In DNA, the CDR3 is TGCAGCGTTGAAGATCGAAGGAGCTATGGCTACACCTTC. Its protein is CSVEDRRSYGYTF.

The chain employs TRBV28 and TRBJ2-5, with 12 bases lining up with TRBD2. The CDR3 consists of 15 residues. CDR1 MDHEN and CDR2 SYDVKM come from the germline V gene. Trimming removed 6 bases from V and 1 base from J; junction bases left unmatched: 3. The CDR3 DNA is TGTGCCAGCAGCCCGGGACTAGCGGGCCAAGAGACCCAGTACTTC. Protein product: CASSPGLAGQETQYF.

The chain recombines TRBV19 with TRBJ1-3; 7 bases match TRBD1. The V and J ends lost 10 bases and 4 bases, in that order; junction bases with no gene match: 7. In germline, CDR1 is LNHDA, CDR2 SQIVND (reference sequence). The CDR3 is 13 amino acids. CDR3 coding DNA: TGTGCCACCCAATCAGGGGGAGGAAACACCATATATTTT. Its translation: CATQSGGGNTIYF.

The CDR3 spells CASSFDRGRETQYF. CDR3 coding DNA: TGCGCCAGCAGCTTTGACAGGGGGCGAGAGACCCAGTACTTC. The chain has TRBV5-1 and TRBJ2-5; 10 bases align to TRBD1. The CDR3 loop spans 14 amino acids. V was clipped by 2 bases and J by 4 bases; unmatched bases: 2. The germline V gene encodes CDR1 SGHRS and CDR2 YFSETQ.

This clone appeared once. The chain combines TRBV2 with TRBJ2-7, with TRBD2 as a possible D gene (5 bases). The CDR3 loop spans 13 amino acids. The ends were cut back, 8 bases at V and 0 bases at J, with 11 bases in the middle. CDR1 is SNHLY, CDR2 FYNNEI, per germline. The CDR3 bases are TGTGCCAGCGAGGGATTTAGCTCCTACGAGCAGTACTTC. Its translation is CASEGFSSYEQYF. The full variable domain, rest sourced from reference TRBV2 and TRBJ2-7, is EPEVTQTPSHQVTQMGQEVILRCVPISNHLYFYWYRQILGQKVEFLVSFYNNEISEKSEIFDDQFSVERPDGSNFTLKIRSTKLEDSAMYFCASEGFSSYEQYFGPGTRLTVT.